This T cell receptor (beta chain) derives from a study of cytomegalovirus exposure and HLA in healthy donors (dated by TCRdb to 2016 to 2017). Regarding the research as a whole: In an earlier analysis of approximately 500 of the donors, around 300 Gb of sequence data and 90 million to 130 million unique TCR beta sequences from about 190 million T cells were reported. An early release that covered some 640 HLA-typed donors contained about 300 gigabases of sequencing data and tens of millions of unique TCR sequences. Among the roughly 400 genotyped donors, around 81% belonged to the genetic ancestry cluster associated with self-reported Caucasian donors. The study aimed to test whether cataloging public T cell receptors could reveal signatures of past pathogen exposure. The study profiled the T cell repertoires of hundreds of subjects by immunosequencing and related them to cytomegalovirus serostatus. In addition to the first cohort of roughly 670 subjects, a separate validation cohort of over 90 different subjects was used. The study combined high-throughput TCR immunosequencing, statistical association of individual TCRs with disease status, and machine learning to predict cytomegalovirus infection status. A later analysis re-analyzed previously published TCR beta repertoires from 500 to 700 donors and added high-resolution HLA genotyping to study TCR occurrence patterns. Rather than using new phenotypic data, the later analysis identified candidate immune exposures from TCR beta sequences and from how often those sequences occurred across donors. In an earlier analysis of 587 of the donors, high-throughput TCR beta sequencing was used to judge whether each TCR beta V gene segment behaved as functional or pseudogenic. Donor age, sex, ethnicity and CMV serostatus were collected together with the repertoire data. A later genetic analysis used genome-wide SNP genotypes for about 60% of the 666 donors, treating that subset as a discovery cohort. Every discovery cohort repertoire had been produced on one sequencing platform. Both class I and class II loci were covered by HLA typing, at four-digit resolution. The number of donors typed differed by locus, with 629-630 for A, B, C, DRB1 and DQB1, 522 for DQA1, some 570 for DPA1, and approximately 470 for DPB1. Roughly 5 DR-DQ haplotypes were handled as single units for association and clustering, since linkage in the cohort was strong. Among around 400 genotyped donors of the cohort, an average of approximately 240,000 unique TCR beta nucleotide sequences was sequenced per donor, of which approximately 19% were non-productive.

The library was prepared using the immunoSEQ multiplex PCR assay. For the multiplex PCR, a mixture combining 60 forward primers for TCR Vbeta segments and 13 reverse primers for TCR Jbeta segments was used. A multiplex PCR assay on genomic DNA amplified the CDR3 region of rearranged TCR beta genes. The Illumina HiSeq System was used to sequence the amplified TCR beta libraries as 87-base-pair reads. Processing in the source paper ran as follows. Across the 670 or so repertoires, a later analysis counted tens of millions of unique TCR beta chains, around 10 million of which were shared by at least two donors. Raw reads were error-corrected and collapsed into unique sequences by a nearest-neighbor algorithm in which closely related sequences were merged to remove PCR and sequencing errors. V, D and J gene segments were assigned by aligning CDR3 sequences to IMGT reference sequences. For a sequence to be retained, at least a six-nucleotide match to both a V gene segment and a J gene segment was required. Rearrangements were called productive when the CDR3 lacked stop codons and stayed in frame with V and J; all others were non-productive. Following IMGT convention, CDR3 was defined as the stretch from the second conserved V-encoded cysteine to the conserved J-encoded phenylalanine. In an earlier analysis of around 600 of the donors, sequences lacking an unambiguous match to a single V gene segment were excluded. An earlier analysis of 587 of the donors classified V segments as functional when productive rearrangements were above 56.7% and as segregating when the standard deviation between donors was above 5%. A statistical classification framework was developed to diagnose cytomegalovirus status using the catalog of TCR beta chain sequences. In a later analysis, TCR nucleotide sequences were compared against IMGT/GENE-DB human TR gene sequences so that V and J genes could be assigned. A later analysis assigned CDR3 sequences and most-parsimonious VDJ recombination scenarios with the TCRdist pipeline. In a later analysis, each TCR beta chain was defined by its CDR3 amino acid sequence together with its V-gene family, and reads without a unique V-gene family were excluded. As a way to deal with suspected cross-contamination and a sequencing artifact, a later analysis dropped over 550 nucleotide sequences that were highly shared and had low generation probability. A later analysis calculated a clonal expansion index for each public chain from normalized within-repertoire ranks of inferred template counts. In a later analysis, generation probabilities were computed with a VDJ recombination model fitted to out-of-frame rearrangements, and the resulting probabilities were checked against IGoR. Hypergeometric tests were used in a later analysis to score TCR-TCR, TCR-HLA and TCR-CMV co-occurrence, with a repertoire-size bias correction applied to the TCR pairs. In a later analysis, false discovery rates were estimated by permuting HLA or CMV assignments 20 times. A later analysis grouped co-occurring TCRs with DBSCAN, adding TCRdist sequence similarity when clustering within HLA-allele-positive subsets. Repertoires with fewer than 30,000 or more than 120,000 public chains were left out of co-occurrence clustering, as were about five repertoires with anomalous nucleotide sharing. TCRdb mirrors the immuneACCESS table, restricted to in-frame sequences. Some clones are absent from its copies; in checked studies, under half trace to an unresolved V gene, and the reason for the others is unknown. That table is the source of V, J and clone size, and D and trimming were worked out from the DNA. Counted in this sample were 150,000 to 200,000 clones; 75% to 80% of them appeared once. The ten largest account for about 0.93% of the sample.

The cohort consisted of some 730 healthy bone marrow donors. Cohort members were all nominally healthy when sampled, although unrecorded immune exposures were likely present. The donor was CMV seropositive and was included in the group of 250 to 300 seropositive cohort members. A peripheral blood sample was collected from each donor, and TCR beta sequencing was performed on peripheral blood mononuclear cells. The Qiagen DNeasy Blood Extraction Kit was used to extract genomic DNA from the blood cell samples. As concerns this clone: It has no known antigen specificity. Within one base of it there is no much larger clone, and no base qualities were kept.

Beyond this particular receptor, the publication reports: The study listed 164 TCR beta chains as associated with cytomegalovirus. In an earlier analysis of fewer than 750 of the donors, most TCR beta V segments were observed in productive rearrangements about 87% or about 30% of the time, broadly matching IMGT annotations. HLA typing was unavailable for some donors at each locus, so association tests used only the typed subset. A later analysis associated 15,000 or so TCR beta sequences with specific HLA alleles at a false discovery rate of 0.05. According to a later analysis, parvovirus B19, influenza, CMV and Epstein-Barr virus appeared linked to several top co-occurrence clusters. A later analysis found that most CMV-associated TCR beta chains appeared HLA-restricted, with HLA associations seemingly driven largely by CMV exposure. In a later analysis, TCR association rates were found to vary across HLA loci, with the most associated TCRs seen for DRB1 alleles and the fewest for HLA-C alleles. When HLA alleles, especially DR and DQ, strongly co-occurred, attributing TCR associations to individual alleles was difficult. Because the 87-base-pair reads could not distinguish some IMGT-functional V segments, including TRBV6-2 and TRBV6-3, those segments were excluded. A cluster of highly shared sequence variants was judged likely to be a technical artifact of the sequencing pipeline. Compared with the approximately 710-donor mean, donors in an Asian-associated ancestry cluster had fewer N-insertions in productive TCRs, according to a later genetic analysis. A further reported finding was that TCR beta sequences accurately predicted the HLA-A and HLA-B alleles for most subjects in the first cohort. In vitro tests confirmed that a few of the cytomegalovirus-associated TCR beta chains recognize cytomegalovirus antigens. Presence/absence analyses assumed roughly uniform sequencing depth across donors, an assumption that may not hold. Immune exposure information for the cohort was limited to CMV serostatus. A later analysis found that HLA-associated TCR beta chains were more clonally expanded and had lower generation probabilities than equally common non-associated chains. A later genetic analysis associated a missense DCLRE1C variant with V-gene and J-gene trimming of TCR beta chains, and an independent cohort replicated the association. The classifier was reported to diagnose cytomegalovirus status with high specificity and sensitivity in both the original and validation cohorts. The cohort was sequenced for TCR beta chains only, and without alpha or paired-chain data the features that could be detected were limited. It was suggested by the authors that the approach could potentially be generalized to other disease states and immunological phenotypes. Because counts were too low, more than 15 rarely observed V segments, including chromosome 9 orphons, were excluded from the earlier analysis of several hundred of the donors. Correlated functional status among segregating V segments might reflect linkage disequilibrium, but an unknown experimental factor could not be ruled out. Across donors, most TCR sequences were observed very rarely, whereas some public TCRs were present in many individuals.

CDR1 MGHDK and CDR2 SYGVNS were looked up in the germline V gene. V and J are trimmed by 6 bases and 2 bases, and the gene matches miss 4 bases of the junction. There are 14 amino acids in the CDR3, from cysteine to phenylalanine inclusive. Only the CDR3 part of the read is kept: 42 bases, read in frame from the first base. This TCR was recovered from a woman aged 45-60 years in good health and CMV-seropositive. Sequencing used PBMCs. The rearranged chain carries TRBV25-1 and TRBJ1-2, with 9 junctional bases fitting TRBD1. Here is the DNA: TGTGCCAGCAGCCCACAGGGGGCGAACTATGGCTACACCTTC. This gives the protein CASSPQGANYGYTF.